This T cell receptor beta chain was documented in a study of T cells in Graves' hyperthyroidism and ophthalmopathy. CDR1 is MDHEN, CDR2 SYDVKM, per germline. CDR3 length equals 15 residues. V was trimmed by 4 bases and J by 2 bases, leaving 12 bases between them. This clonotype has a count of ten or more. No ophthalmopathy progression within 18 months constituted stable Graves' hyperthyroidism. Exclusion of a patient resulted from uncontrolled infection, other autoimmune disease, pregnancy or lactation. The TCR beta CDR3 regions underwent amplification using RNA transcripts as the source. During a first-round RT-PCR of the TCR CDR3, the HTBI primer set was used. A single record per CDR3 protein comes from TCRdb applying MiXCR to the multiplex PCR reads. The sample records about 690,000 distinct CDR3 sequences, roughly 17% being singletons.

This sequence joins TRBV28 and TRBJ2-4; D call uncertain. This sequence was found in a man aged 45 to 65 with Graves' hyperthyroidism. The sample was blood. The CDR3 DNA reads TGTGCCAGCAGTTCGTCGGGTTCGACCAAAAACATTCAGTACTTC. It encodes CASSSSGSTKNIQYF.